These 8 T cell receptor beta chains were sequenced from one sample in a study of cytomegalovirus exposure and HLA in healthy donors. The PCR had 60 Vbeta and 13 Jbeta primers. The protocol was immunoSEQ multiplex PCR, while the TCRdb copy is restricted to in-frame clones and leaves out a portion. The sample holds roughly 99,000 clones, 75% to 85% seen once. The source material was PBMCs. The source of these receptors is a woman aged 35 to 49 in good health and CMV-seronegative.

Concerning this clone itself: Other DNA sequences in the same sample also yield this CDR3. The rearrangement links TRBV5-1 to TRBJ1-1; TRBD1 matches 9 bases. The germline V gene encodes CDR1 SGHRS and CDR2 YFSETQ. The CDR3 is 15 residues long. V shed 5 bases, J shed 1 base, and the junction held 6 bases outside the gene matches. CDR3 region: CASRRRDRENTEAFF. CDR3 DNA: TGCGCCAGCAGACGACGGGACAGGGAGAACACTGAAGCTTTCTTT.

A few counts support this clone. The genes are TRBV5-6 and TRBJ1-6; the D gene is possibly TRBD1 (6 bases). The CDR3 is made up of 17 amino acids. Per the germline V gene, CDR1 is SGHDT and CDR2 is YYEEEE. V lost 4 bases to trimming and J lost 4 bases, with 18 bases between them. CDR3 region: CASSRWRTESYNSPLHF. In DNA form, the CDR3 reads TGTGCCAGCAGCCGCTGGAGGACAGAGAGTTATAATTCACCCCTCCACTTT.

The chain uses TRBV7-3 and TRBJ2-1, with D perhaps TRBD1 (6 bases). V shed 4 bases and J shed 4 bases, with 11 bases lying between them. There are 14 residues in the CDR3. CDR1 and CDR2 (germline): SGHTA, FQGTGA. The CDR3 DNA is TGTGCCAGCAGCTCCACGGGACAATACAATGAGCAGTTCTTC. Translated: CASSSTGQYNEQFF.

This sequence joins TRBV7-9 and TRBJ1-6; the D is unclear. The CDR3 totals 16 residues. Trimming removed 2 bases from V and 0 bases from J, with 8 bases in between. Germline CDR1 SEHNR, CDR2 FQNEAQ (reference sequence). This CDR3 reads CASSLFTSSYNSPLHF. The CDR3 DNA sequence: TGTGCCAGCAGCTTATTTACGAGCTCCTATAATTCACCCCTCCACTTT.

CDR3: CASSPRQGAQTEAFF. The DNA for the CDR3 is TGCGCCAGCAGCCCCCGACAGGGGGCTCAGACTGAAGCTTTCTTT. The chain couples TRBV4-1 to TRBJ1-1; 10 bases are a match to TRBD1. Germline values: CDR1 MGHRA, CDR2 YSYEKL. V lost 4 bases to trimming and J lost 5 bases; unmatched junction nucleotides: 7. The CDR3 has 15 residues.

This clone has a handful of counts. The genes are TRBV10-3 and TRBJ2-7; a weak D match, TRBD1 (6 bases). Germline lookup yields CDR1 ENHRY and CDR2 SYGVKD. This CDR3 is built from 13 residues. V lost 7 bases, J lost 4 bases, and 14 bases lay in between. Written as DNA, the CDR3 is TGTGCCATCATGGGGGACACCGGTTACGAGCAGTACTTC. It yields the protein CAIMGDTGYEQYF.

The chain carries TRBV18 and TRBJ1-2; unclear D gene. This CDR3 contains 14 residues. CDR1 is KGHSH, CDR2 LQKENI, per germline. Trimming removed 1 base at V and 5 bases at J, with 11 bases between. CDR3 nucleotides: TGTGCCAGCTCACCACACGCCGAGGCATATGGCTACACCTTC. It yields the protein CASSPHAEAYGYTF.

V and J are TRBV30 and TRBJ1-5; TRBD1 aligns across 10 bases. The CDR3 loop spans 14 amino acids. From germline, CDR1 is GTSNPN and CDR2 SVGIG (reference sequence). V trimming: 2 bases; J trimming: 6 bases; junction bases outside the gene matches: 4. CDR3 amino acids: CAWSLGQGSQPQHF. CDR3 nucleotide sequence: TGTGCCTGGAGTTTGGGACAGGGGAGTCAGCCCCAGCATTTT.